The sequence of this TCR beta chain was determined in a study of tumor-infiltrating lymphocytes in localized non-small cell lung cancer. Across the study: Some samples were collected after neoadjuvant chemotherapy; smokers, never-smokers and several histologies were included. Resected tumor was paired with non-adjacent uninvolved lung from the same patient.

Germline CDR1 MNHEY, CDR2 SMNVEV (reference sequence). The ends lost 6 bases at V and 0 bases at J; junction bases unmatched: 4. The CDR3 loop spans 16 amino acids. The method was immunoSEQ multiplex PCR; TCRdb's version includes in-frame clones alone and lacks a portion of them. This sample has approximately 15,000 clones, with about 84% found just once. The TCR was taken from a human donor with non-small cell lung cancer. Sequences were obtained from uninvolved lung tissue not adjacent to the tumor. This chain joins TRBV27 and TRBJ2-2, with 10 bases that match TRBD2. CDR3 bases: TGTGCCAGCAGACTAGCGGGGAACACGAACACCGGGGAGCTGTTTTTT. Translating gives CASRLAGNTNTGELFF.